The clone carrying this T cell receptor beta chain was recorded a few times. V lost 5 bases, J lost 1 base, and 11 bases lay in between. Per germline, CDR1 SGHTA and CDR2 FQGTGA. CDR3 length: 14 residues. This specimen belongs to a study of cytomegalovirus exposure and HLA in healthy donors. PCR employed 60 Vbeta and 13 Jbeta primers. Sequencing used immunoSEQ multiplex PCR; TCRdb keeps in-frame clones, though not all of them. The sample records roughly 150,000 clones, roughly 80% being singletons. Sequenced: PBMCs. The V and J genes are TRBV7-3 and TRBJ2-5, with D hard to call. This receptor was obtained from a man aged 18 to 29 in good health and CMV-seropositive. CDR3 loop: CASSPDWSQETQYF. For the CDR3, the DNA is TGTGCCAGCAGCCCCGACTGGAGCCAAGAGACCCAGTACTTC.